Presented here are 18 T cell receptor beta chains from one specimen sequenced in a study of regulatory T cells in long-lasting Graves disease. TCR beta libraries were built with iRepertoire HTBI primers and Arm-PCR of CDR3 regions. A single record per CDR3 protein comes from TCRdb applying MiXCR to the multiplex PCR reads. Among about 540,000 distinct CDR3 sequences, approximately 13% were seen once, and the ten largest hold roughly 10%. Time point noted: newly diagnosed GD, antithyroid drugs for less than 3 months. PBMC-derived RNA was used for the TCR library. These data were also filed under a second study, of T cells in Graves' hyperthyroidism and ophthalmopathy.

This sample comprised peripheral blood mononuclear cells (PBMCs), obtained at new diagnosis, from a patient treated with antithyroid drugs. The source is a man in his thirties or forties with Graves disease.

V gene TRBV5-1 combines with J gene TRBJ2-4; the D gene is possibly TRBD1 (6 bases). Germline V gives CDR1 SGHRS, CDR2 YFSETQ. Between the trimmed V and J ends, which lost 0 bases and 2 bases, there was a span of 9 bases. This CDR3 is built from 15 residues. The CDR3 loop is CASSLARGSKNIQYF. The CDR3 DNA is TGCGCCAGCAGCTTGGCCAGGGGATCCAAAAACATTCAGTACTTC.

This clonotype has just a few counts. J is TRBJ2-6 and V is TRBV24-1; TRBD2 matches at 7 bases. This CDR3 is 18 amino acids long. The germline CDR1 and CDR2 sequences are KGHDR and SFDVKD. Trimming cost V 3 bases and J 4 bases; bases outside gene matches: 11. The CDR3: CATSDPWGGAEGANVLTF. The CDR3 DNA follows: TGTGCCACCAGTGATCCGTGGGGAGGGGCGGAGGGGGCCAACGTCCTGACTTTC.

The table lists this clonotype with a few counts. The genes are TRBV5-1 and TRBJ2-3, with 10 bases that match TRBD2. CDR1 and CDR2 from the germline V gene are SGHRS and YFSETQ. The CDR3 contains 15 residues. Losses at the gene ends were 2 bases for V and 5 bases for J; bases not matched to a gene: 5. The CDR3 sequence: CASSFFGTSVDTQYF. The DNA of the CDR3 is TGCGCCAGCAGCTTCTTCGGGACTAGCGTAGATACGCAGTATTTT.

In this sample, this clonotype turned up many times. The J gene is TRBJ2-7, the V gene TRBV2, with 7 positions matching TRBD1. This CDR3 spans 14 amino acids. Germline assignment: CDR1 SNHLY and CDR2 FYNNEI. J was trimmed by 2 bases and V by 8 bases; bases with no gene match: 9. As DNA, the CDR3 is TGTGCCAGCTTTTCAAGGGGGCTGACCTACGAGCAGTACTTC. The encoded protein is CASFSRGLTYEQYF.

The sample holds many counts of this clonotype. This chain uses TRBV6-1 with TRBJ1-5, with 7 positions matching TRBD1. The CDR3 totals 15 residues. Trimming cost V 5 bases and J 1 base; bases outside gene matches: 5. CDR1 and CDR2 (germline): MNHNS, SASEGT. CDR3 sequence (DNA): TGTGCCAGCAGTCCCGGACAGGAGAGCAATCAGCCCCAGCATTTT. It codes for CASSPGQESNQPQHF.

This clonotype has a count of ten or more. The CDR3 region is CASSYNPYSNQPQHF. The CDR3 DNA is TGTGCCAGCAGTTACAACCCTTATAGCAATCAGCCCCAGCATTTT. The chain carries TRBV12-3 or TRBV12-4 and TRBJ1-5; no definite D call. This CDR3 region has 15 residues. V was clipped by 4 bases and J by 0 bases, with 10 bases between them.

This clonotype was seen many times. This sequence joins TRBV7-9 and TRBJ1-6, with 9 bases that match TRBD1. Trimming removed 6 bases from V and 7 bases from J; junction bases left unmatched: 7. The CDR3 is 15 amino acids. Germline values: CDR1 SEHNR, CDR2 FQNEAQ (reference sequence). The CDR3 bases are TGTGCCAGCAGGAGACAGGGGGAGGTGAATTCACCCCTCCACTTT. Its translation: CASRRQGEVNSPLHF.

The chain employs TRBV5-4 and TRBJ2-6; D ambiguous. Between the trimmed V and J ends, which lost 4 bases and 7 bases, there was a span of 15 bases. In germline, CDR1 is SGHNT, CDR2 YYREEE (reference sequence). The CDR3 runs to 15 residues. The CDR3 DNA follows: TGTGCCAGCAGCCCCCCCCGCTCTCGAGCCAACGTCCTGACTTTC. It translates to CASSPPRSRANVLTF.

The sample holds many counts of this clonotype. The chain recombines TRBV24-1 with TRBJ2-3; TRBD2 matches at 10 bases. The junction had 15 bases not matched to a gene; V was cut back by 7 bases and J by 6 bases. The CDR3 is 17 residues long. Germline lookup yields CDR1 KGHDR and CDR2 SFDVKD. CDR3 sequence reads: CATSAMTKREGHDTQYF. The CDR3 DNA follows: TGTGCCACCAGCGCCATGACTAAGCGGGAGGGCCACGATACGCAGTATTTT.

This chain links TRBV12-3 or TRBV12-4 with TRBJ1-1; D call uncertain. Trimming cost V 3 bases and J 3 bases, with 11 bases left between them. The length of the CDR3 is 14 residues. The CDR3 sequence is CASSLRNGDTEAFF. The CDR3 region has the DNA TGTGCCAGCAGTTTGAGGAACGGAGACACTGAAGCTTTCTTT.

The genes are TRBV19 and TRBJ2-1, with 8 bases lining up with TRBD2. This CDR3 is 19 amino acids long. The germline gives CDR1 LNHDA, CDR2 SQIVND (reference sequence). V was clipped by 6 bases and J by 2 bases; unmatched bases: 18. CDR3 in amino acids: CASSELIFLSGSTYNEQFF. CDR3 nucleotide sequence: TGTGCCAGTAGCGAACTAATATTCCTCAGCGGGAGTACCTACAATGAGCAGTTCTTC.

This clonotype was seen ten or more times. CDR3 coding DNA: TGCAGTGCTAGAGATCTTAGTGTCGAGCAGTACTTC. It translates to CSARDLSVEQYF. The rearrangement links TRBV20-1 to TRBJ2-7; D is unresolved. V was clipped by 0 bases and J by 6 bases, with 9 bases between them. The CDR3 is made up of 12 amino acids. Germline lookup yields CDR1 DFQATT and CDR2 SNEGSKA (reference sequence).

This clonotype was seen ten or more times. This chain uses TRBV20-1 with TRBJ1-6, with unresolved D. This CDR3 comprises 16 residues. V lost 0 bases and J lost 4, with 13 bases in between. Per the germline V gene, CDR1 is DFQATT and CDR2 is SNEGSKA (reference sequence). The CDR3, as DNA: TGCAGTGCTAGAGAGGGTGGAGCCCTATATAATTCACCCCTCCACTTT. This encodes CSAREGGALYNSPLHF.

The chain couples TRBV4-1 to TRBJ2-7, with TRBD2 as a possible D gene (6 bases). This CDR3 spans 19 amino acids. Trimming took off 2 bases at V and 0 bases at J, with 23 bases between the two ends. CDR1 is MGHRA, CDR2 YSYEKL, per germline. The CDR3 is CASSQWVGVHGGSSYEQYF. Here the CDR3 DNA reads TGCGCCAGCAGCCAATGGGTAGGGGTCCACGGGGGAAGCTCCTACGAGCAGTACTTC.

This clonotype occurred a few times. The chain couples TRBV20-1 to TRBJ2-7, with D perhaps matching TRBD1 (5 bases). The CDR3 extends over 14 amino acids. The ends were cut back, 4 bases at V and 2 bases at J, with 15 bases in the middle. Germline V gives CDR1 DFQATT, CDR2 SNEGSKA (reference sequence). CDR3 sequence: CSAKDTSLTYEQYF. CDR3 in DNA: TGCAGTGCTAAGGACACAAGCCTAACCTACGAGCAGTACTTC.

This clonotype was counted between two and nine times. The chain joins TRBV7-6 to TRBJ2-5; D may be TRBD1 (5 bases). V was cut by 5 bases and J by 5 bases, with 18 bases left in between. CDR1 SGHVS and CDR2 FNYEAQ come from the germline V gene. This CDR3 comprises 15 residues. The CDR3 reads CASSLGLSVRETQYF. The DNA for the CDR3 is TGTGCCAGCAGCCTGGGGCTTTCGGTACGGGAGACCCAGTACTTC.

A word on this clonotype: A clone one base away is much larger, so this may be a read error. V and J are TRBV20-1 and TRBJ2-7; D is undetermined. The CDR3 runs 12 residues. The germline V and J ends were trimmed by 5 bases and 7 bases, with 15 bases remaining between them. Germline V CDR1 and CDR2: DFQATT, SNEGSKA (reference sequence). The CDR3 DNA is TGCAGTGCTGGACCCCGTCTATGGGAGCAGTACTTC. It encodes CSAGPRLWEQYF.

With respect to this clonotype: This may arise from a read error, as a much more abundant clone is one base away. V gene TRBV7-9 combines with J gene TRBJ2-7, with D possibly being TRBD1 (7 bases). The CDR3 is made up of 13 amino acids. CDR1 is SEHNR and CDR2 is FQNEAQ in the germline V gene (reference sequence). CDR3 nucleotides: TGTGCCAGCAGCTTCAGGGGGGCGTACGAGCGGTACTTC. This codes for CASSFRGAYERYF.